A single sample is the source of the 14 T cell receptor beta chains below, sequenced in a study of spatial heterogeneity in lung cancer. The time point denotes: blood at routine non-recurrence follow-up after resection. TCRdb re-analysed the 5' RACE reads in MiXCR, keeping a single row per CDR3 protein. Of about 100,000 distinct CDR3 sequences listed, 15% to 20% were seen once; the top ten hold just over 20%. Sequenced here: PBMCs, sampled at follow-up. The receptors were gathered from a male donor with early-stage non-small cell lung cancer.

V usage is TRBV4-3 and J usage is TRBJ2-1, with TRBD1 as a possible D gene (6 bases). CDR1 and CDR2 (germline): LGHNA, YSLEER. CDR3 length: 12 amino acids. V dropped 0 bases and J dropped 10 bases, with 7 bases sitting between them. The CDR3 DNA reads TGCGCCAGCAGCCAAGATGGGACAGAGCAGTTCTTC. Translating gives CASSQDGTEQFF.

This clonotype has a handful of counts. J is TRBJ2-5 and V is TRBV11-2; D might be TRBD2 (5 bases). V lost 1 base and J lost 4, with 10 bases in between. Germline assignment: CDR1 SGHAT and CDR2 FQNNGV. The CDR3 contains 14 residues. The CDR3, as DNA: TGTGCCAGCAGCTTAGGAGGGTGGGGAGAGACCCAGTACTTC. Translating it yields CASSLGGWGETQYF.

This rearrangement joins TRBV6-6 to TRBJ2-5, with D perhaps TRBD2 (7 bases). The CDR3 spans 13 residues. Trimming cost V 7 bases and J 5 bases, with 14 bases left between them. Germline CDR1 and CDR2: MNHNY and SVGAGI (reference sequence). CDR3 in amino acids: CASTSWGGETQYF. For the CDR3, the DNA is TGTGCCAGCACCTCATGGGGGGGCGAGACCCAGTACTTC.

This clonotype was picked up one time. One end of the junction does not line up with germline, which may come from a read error. V usage is TRBV24-1 and J usage is TRBJ2-3; tentative D call: TRBD1 (5 bases). The CDR3 totals 14 residues. Germline-derived CDR1 and CDR2 are KGHDR and SFDVKD. The CDR3 nucleotides read TGTGTCACCAGTGATCCAAGGCAGGGAGATACGCAGTATTTT. This encodes CVTSDPRQGDTQYF.

The count of this clonotype is one. CDR3 protein: CSARDGTAPINQPQHF. The DNA of the CDR3 is TGCAGTGCTAGAGATGGCACAGCCCCTATCAATCAGCCCCAGCATTTT. The chain is built from TRBV20-1 and TRBJ1-5, with D hard to call. V lost 0 bases to trimming and J lost 3 bases, with 15 bases between them. Germline values: CDR1 DFQATT, CDR2 SNEGSKA (reference sequence). CDR3 length: 16 residues.

This clonotype was counted only a few times. The V gene is TRBV21-1, the J gene TRBJ2-2; no DNA check was done on the table's D call, TRBD1. TRBV21-1 is termed a pseudogene. The CDR3 has 18 residues. Here the CDR3 DNA reads TGTGCCAGCACCCCTAAGGACGGCAGCTGGGCGAACACCGGGGAGCTGTTTTTT. Its protein is CASTPKDGSWANTGELFF.

The chain joins TRBV29-1 to TRBJ1-1; 8 bases match TRBD1. V lost 4 bases, J lost 6 bases, and 4 bases stayed unmatched. Germline-derived CDR1 and CDR2 are SQVTM and ANQGSEA. This CDR3 is built from 12 residues. As DNA, the CDR3 is TGCAGCGTTGCAGGGGGCTCCGCTGAAGCTTTCTTT. Its translation is CSVAGGSAEAFF.

This clonotype was observed a handful of times. The rearrangement joins TRBV20-1 to TRBJ1-6, with D possibly being TRBD1 (6 bases). This CDR3 is built from 15 residues. V lost 1 base to trimming and J lost 2 bases, with 9 bases between them. The germline V gene has CDR1 DFQATT and CDR2 SNEGSKA (reference sequence). The CDR3 here is CSARAGQTYNSPLHF. For the CDR3, the DNA is TGCAGTGCTAGAGCCGGACAGACCTATAATTCACCCCTCCACTTT.

This clonotype was detected a few times. The V gene is TRBV6-2 or TRBV6-3, the J gene TRBJ2-7; 14 bases agree with TRBD2. This CDR3 is built from 15 residues. Trimming took 6 bases from V and 7 from J; bases not matched to a gene: 8. Germline loops: CDR1 MNHEY, CDR2 SVGEGT. CDR3 protein: CASSSGTSGGREQYV. CDR3 sequence (DNA): TGTGCCAGCAGCTCTGGGACTAGCGGGGGAAGAGAGCAGTACGTC.

This chain joins TRBV11-1 and TRBJ2-7; D ambiguous. The germline gives CDR1 SGHAT, CDR2 FQDESV (reference sequence). V gave up 3 bases and J gave up 4 bases, with 7 bases separating them. This CDR3 has 12 residues. The CDR3 nucleotides read TGTGCCAGCAGCTTTGGGTTGTACGAGCAGTACTTC. Amino acid sequence: CASSFGLYEQYF.

J is TRBJ2-5 and V is TRBV12-3 or TRBV12-4, with D possibly TRBD1 on 6 matching bases. The CDR3 runs 15 residues. V was shortened by 5 bases and J by 2 bases, with 15 bases between the two germline ends. The DNA of the CDR3 is TGTGCCAGCAGTCCCGCCCCCGGACAGCAAGAGACCCAGTACTTC. Protein product: CASSPAPGQQETQYF.

This clonotype was counted at least ten times. V gene TRBV12-3 or TRBV12-4 combines with J gene TRBJ1-5; 7 bases line up with TRBD1. CDR3 length equals 15 residues. V gave up 6 bases and J gave up 3 bases; unmatched junction bases: 8. In nucleotides, the CDR3 is TGTGCCAGCAGAGAACAGGGGACTTCCAATCAGCCCCAGCATTTT. Protein product: CASREQGTSNQPQHF.

Only a few counts were recorded for this clonotype. V and J are TRBV12-5 and TRBJ2-2; D unclear. V was cut by 0 bases and J by 6 bases, with 11 bases left in between. This CDR3 is 15 amino acids long. From germline, CDR1 is LGHNT and CDR2 FRNRAP. Here the CDR3 DNA reads TGTGCTAGTGGTTTGGTCCCGAACCTTTCCGGGGAGCTGTTTTTT. Its translation is CASGLVPNLSGELFF.

J is TRBJ1-3 and V is TRBV28; no clear D. V was cut by 2 bases and J by 2 bases, with 4 bases left in between. The CDR3 is 13 amino acids. CDR1 and CDR2 from the germline V gene are MDHEN and SYDVKM. The CDR3 loop is CASSLNTGNTIYF. Written as DNA, the CDR3 is TGTGCCAGCAGTTTAAACACTGGAAACACCATATATTTT.